This T cell receptor (beta chain) was identified in a study of patients and donors after allogeneic stem cell transplantation. TCRdb used MiXCR to reprocess the RT-PCR reads, holding one entry per CDR3 protein. The data contain 920,000 or so distinct CDR3 sequences, roughly 18% of them singletons. Trimming took 3 bases from V and 1 from J, leaving 12 bases between them. The length of the CDR3 is 15 residues. Germline V gene sequence: CDR1 SGHVS, CDR2 FQNEAQ. The rearrangement joins TRBV7-8 to TRBJ1-1, with D perhaps TRBD1 (6 bases). The sample comprised blood, either unsorted or a sorted T cell fraction (not recorded which). The source of this sequence is a human donor who was either an allogeneic HSCT recipient or a stem cell or donor lymphocyte infusion donor (not recorded which). It is not recorded whose cells these are; they may come from a transplant donor. Here the CDR3 reads CASSLYRDWNTEAFF. CDR3 DNA sequence: TGTGCCAGCAGCTTGTACAGGGATTGGAACACTGAAGCTTTCTTT.